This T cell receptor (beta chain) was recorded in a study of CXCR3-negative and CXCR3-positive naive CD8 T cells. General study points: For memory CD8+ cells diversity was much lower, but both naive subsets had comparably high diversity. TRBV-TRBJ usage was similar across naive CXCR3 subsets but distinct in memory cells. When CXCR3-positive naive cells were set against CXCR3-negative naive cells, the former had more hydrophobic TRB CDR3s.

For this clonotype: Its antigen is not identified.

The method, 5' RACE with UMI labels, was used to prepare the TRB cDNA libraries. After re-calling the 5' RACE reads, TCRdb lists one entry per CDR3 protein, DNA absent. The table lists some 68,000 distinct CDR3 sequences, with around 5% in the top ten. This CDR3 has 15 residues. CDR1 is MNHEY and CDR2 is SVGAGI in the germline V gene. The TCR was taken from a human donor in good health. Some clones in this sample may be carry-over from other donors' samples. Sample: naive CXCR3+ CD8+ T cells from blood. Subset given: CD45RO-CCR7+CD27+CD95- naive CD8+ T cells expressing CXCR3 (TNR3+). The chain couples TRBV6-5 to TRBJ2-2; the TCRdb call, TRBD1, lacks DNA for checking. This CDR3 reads CASRSLRENTGELFF.